This entry lists 23 T cell receptor beta chains sequenced from one sample in a study of shared clonotypes between healthy human individuals. Clones were sequenced by immunoSEQ multiplex PCR, and TCRdb holds only the in-frame ones, with some missing. The data contain over a million clones, roughly 96% of them seen just once; the ten biggest clones take up approximately 1.1%. Sequencing was carried out using naive CD4+ T cells sorted from blood. Subset defined: CD45RA+ positively selected. Receptor source: a man younger than 45 in good health.

This sequence joins TRBV5-1 and TRBJ1-1, with TRBD1 matching 10 bases. V shed 4 bases, J shed 1 base, and the junction held 7 bases outside the gene matches. The CDR3 consists of 16 residues. The germline V gene has CDR1 SGHRS and CDR2 YFSETQ. The CDR3 loop reads CASSHGTGAPNTEAFF. CDR3 coding DNA: TGCGCCAGCAGCCACGGGACAGGGGCCCCGAACACTGAAGCTTTCTTT.

V is TRBV4-1 and J is TRBJ2-5; D is perhaps TRBD2 (5 bases). The CDR3 spans 20 residues. Germline V gives CDR1 MGHRA, CDR2 YSYEKL. Trimming took off 0 bases at V and 2 bases at J, with 25 bases between the two ends. CDR3 loop: CASSQDLSAHRQAGQETQYF. As DNA, the CDR3 is TGCGCCAGCAGCCAAGATCTTTCCGCCCACCGGCAGGCGGGTCAAGAGACCCAGTACTTC.

The V gene is TRBV7-2, the J gene TRBJ1-2; D uncertain. CDR1 and CDR2 (germline): SGHTA, FQGNSA. V lost 1 base to trimming and J lost 5 bases, with 8 bases between them. The CDR3 length is 13 residues. The CDR3 is CASSLEAGYGYTF. In DNA form, the CDR3 reads TGTGCCAGCAGCTTAGAGGCCGGTTATGGCTACACCTTC.

The chain carries TRBV2 and TRBJ2-7, with D perhaps given as TRBD1 or TRBD2 (5 bases each). V dropped 8 bases and J dropped 0 bases, with 8 bases sitting between them. Germline V gene lookup returns CDR1 SNHLY and CDR2 FYNNEI. This CDR3 comprises 12 residues. CDR3 nucleotide sequence: TGTGCCAGCGGGGGTAACTCCTACGAGCAGTACTTC. Translated, it gives CASGGNSYEQYF.

This sequence joins TRBV7-3 and TRBJ1-2; the match to TRBD1 covers 9 bases. This CDR3 comprises 13 residues. From germline, CDR1 is SGHTA and CDR2 FQGTGA. The J segment lost 6 bases and the V segment lost 5 bases, leaving 4 bases of the junction unmatched. In nucleotides, the CDR3 is TGTGCCAGCAGCCGGGACAGGGAGGATGGCTACACCTTC. This sequence encodes CASSRDREDGYTF. Filled out from reference TRBV7-3 and TRBJ1-2, the complete variable domain reads GAGVSQTPSNKVTEKGKYVELRCDPISGHTALYWYRQSLGQGPEFLIYFQGTGAADDSGLPNDRFFAVRPEGSVSTLKIQRTERGDSAVYLCASSRDREDGYTFGSGTRLTVV.

The chain carries TRBV12-1 and TRBJ2-5. TRBV12-1 is a listed pseudogene. The CDR3 extends over 18 amino acids. DNA for the CDR3: TGTGCCAGCAGCTTTAACCCCCGGAAGCGACATTCTCAAGAGACCCAGTACTTC. Its protein is CASSFNPRKRHSQETQYF.

This clone was recorded only once. The gene calls are TRBV19 and TRBJ2-7, with 8 bases lining up with TRBD2. CDR3 length: 18 residues. Germline trimming cut 1 base from V and 2 bases from J; bases unmatched to any gene: 13. Germline V gene lookup returns CDR1 LNHDA and CDR2 SQIVND (reference sequence). The CDR3 sequence is CASSIVPMTVAGTYEQYF. DNA of the CDR3: TGTGCCAGTAGTATAGTCCCTATGACCGTAGCGGGGACCTACGAGCAGTACTTC.

This rearrangement joins TRBV25-1 to TRBJ2-1; D is possibly TRBD2 (7 bases). Germline V gene lookup returns CDR1 MGHDK and CDR2 SYGVNS. This CDR3 has 15 amino acids. V lost 3 bases and J lost 6, with 15 bases in between. The CDR3 reads CASSDSGGMTNEQFF. As DNA, the CDR3 is TGTGCCAGCAGTGATTCGGGGGGCATGACCAATGAGCAGTTCTTC.

The chain employs TRBV7-9 and TRBJ2-7; 8 bases agree with TRBD2. The CDR3 loop spans 14 amino acids. From germline, CDR1 is SEHNR and CDR2 FQNEAQ (reference sequence). The ends lost 5 bases at V and 1 base at J; junction bases unmatched: 4. The CDR3 sequence: CASSRLAGSYEQYF. Here the CDR3 DNA reads TGTGCCAGCAGCCGCTTAGCGGGATCCTACGAGCAGTACTTC.

CDR3 loop: CASSPGGGETQYF. The CDR3 bases are TGTGCCAGCAGTCCAGGGGGCGGTGAGACCCAGTACTTC. This rearrangement joins TRBV2 to TRBJ2-5, with TRBD1 matching 8 bases. Germline CDR1 SNHLY, CDR2 FYNNEI. CDR3 length: 13 amino acids. V was clipped by 5 bases and J by 5 bases; unmatched bases: 4.

This chain connects TRBV6-6 to TRBJ2-7; no definite D call. CDR1 MNHNY and CDR2 SVGAGI come from the germline V gene (reference sequence). Trimming stripped 2 bases from V and 1 base from J, with 9 bases between. This CDR3 is built from 14 residues. The CDR3 loop reads CASSYGTLSYEQYF. In DNA form, the CDR3 reads TGTGCCAGCAGTTACGGTACGTTATCCTACGAGCAGTACTTC.

The genes are TRBV5-1 and TRBJ1-1; D uncertain. The germline V and J ends were trimmed by 4 bases and 0 bases, with 10 bases remaining between them. Germline CDR1 reads SGHRS; CDR2 reads YFSETQ. CDR3 size: 14 residues. The CDR3: CASSEGPLNTEAFF. The CDR3 DNA sequence: TGCGCCAGCAGCGAAGGACCGTTGAACACTGAAGCTTTCTTT.

This chain uses TRBV11-2 with TRBJ2-7; 9 bases line up with TRBD1. The V and J ends lost 5 bases and 2 bases, in that order; junction bases with no gene match: 10. The CDR3 loop spans 16 amino acids. The germline V gene has CDR1 SGHAT and CDR2 FQNNGV. CDR3 sequence: CASSPNTGGRAYEQYF. The CDR3 bases are TGTGCCAGCAGCCCCAACACAGGGGGCAGGGCCTACGAGCAGTACTTC. Full variable domain (rest looked up from reference TRBV11-2 and TRBJ2-7): EAGVAQSPRYKIIEKRQSVAFWCNPISGHATLYWYQQILGQGPKLLIQFQNNGVVDDSQLPKDRFSAERLKGVDSTLKIQPAKLEDSAVYLCASSPNTGGRAYEQYFGPGTRLTVT.

The rearrangement links TRBV18 to TRBJ1-4, with TRBD1 identical over 8 bases. V was pared by 4 bases and J by 4 bases, with 11 bases of the junction left unmatched. CDR3 length equals 17 residues. The germline gives CDR1 KGHSH, CDR2 LQKENI. The CDR3 spells CASSRFDPGQDNEKLFF. For the CDR3, the DNA is TGTGCCAGCTCACGCTTTGACCCGGGACAGGATAATGAAAAACTGTTTTTT.

J is TRBJ1-2 and V is TRBV5-5; TRBD1 is a possible D gene (6 bases). V was pared by 4 bases and J by 6 bases, with 25 bases between. CDR3 size: 17 residues. Germline V CDR1 and CDR2: SGHKS, YYEKEE (reference sequence). The CDR3 here is CASSIGVGGRNVDGYTF. DNA of the CDR3: TGTGCCAGCAGCATTGGCGTCGGGGGGCGGAATGTCGATGGCTACACCTTC. Looking up the rest from reference TRBV5-5 and TRBJ1-2 gives the full variable domain: DAGVTQSPTHLIKTRGQQVTLRCSPISGHKSVSWYQQVLGQGPQFIFQYYEKEERGRGNFPDRFSARQFPNYSSELNVNALLLGDSALYLCASSIGVGGRNVDGYTFGSGTRLTVV.

Comments on this clone: A junction end diverges from the germline sequence, so it may reflect a read error. V gene TRBV9 combines with J gene TRBJ2-5; 9 nucleotides line up with TRBD2. Germline assignment: CDR1 SGDLS and CDR2 YYNGEE. The CDR3 sequence is 15 residues long. CDR3 in DNA: TGTGCCAGCAACGTAGATGGCGGGAGGGGAGAGACCCAGTACTTC. The encoded protein is CASNVDGGRGETQYF.

This chain uses TRBV4-2 with TRBJ2-1; 16 positions match TRBD2. The length of the CDR3 is 21 residues. Germline V CDR1 and CDR2: LGHNA, YNFKEQ. V shed 4 bases and J 1 base; nucleotides not matched to a gene: 13. The CDR3 DNA reads as TGTGCCAGCAGCCGGGGGCCCCCGGGACTAGCGGGAGGGCTTTCCTACAATGAGCAGTTCTTC. It translates to CASSRGPPGLAGGLSYNEQFF.

The chain couples TRBV18 to TRBJ2-3; 7 positions match TRBD2. The CDR3 covers 14 residues. The germline V gene encodes CDR1 KGHSH and CDR2 LQKENI. Germline trimming cut 4 bases from V and 4 bases from J; bases unmatched to any gene: 5. The CDR3 is CASSQIAGADTQYF. The CDR3 bases are TGTGCCAGCTCACAGATCGCGGGGGCAGATACGCAGTATTTT.

The chain links TRBV28 to TRBJ1-1; 7 bases are a match to TRBD1. This CDR3 is 16 amino acids long. The ends lost 3 bases at V and 1 base at J; junction bases unmatched: 8. The germline V gene has CDR1 MDHEN and CDR2 SYDVKM. The CDR3 reads CASSFLEGARNTEAFF. CDR3 nucleotide sequence: TGTGCCAGCAGTTTTCTGGAGGGGGCAAGGAACACTGAAGCTTTCTTT.

The chain uses TRBV7-3 and TRBJ2-3; D unresolved. The CDR3 covers 15 residues. Per the germline V gene, CDR1 is SGHTA and CDR2 is FQGTGA. Trimming shortened V by 5 bases and J by 1 base, and 13 bases separated the two germline ends. The CDR3 bases are TGTGCCAGCAGCCCAGATGCCCTCGGCACAGATACGCAGTATTTT. Its protein is CASSPDALGTDTQYF. Full variable domain (remainder filled in from reference TRBV7-3 and TRBJ2-3): GAGVSQTPSNKVTEKGKYVELRCDPISGHTALYWYRQSLGQGPEFLIYFQGTGAADDSGLPNDRFFAVRPEGSVSTLKIQRTERGDSAVYLCASSPDALGTDTQYFGPGTRLTVL.

This chain links TRBV7-2 with TRBJ2-1, with 9 bases identical to TRBD2. The germline V gene encodes CDR1 SGHTA and CDR2 FQGNSA. CDR3 length: 14 amino acids. Unmatched junction bases numbered 7, after V lost 7 bases and J lost 6 bases. The CDR3 loop reads CASTPGLAGNEQFF. The DNA for the CDR3 is TGTGCCAGCACCCCGGGACTAGCAGGCAATGAGCAGTTCTTC.

For this clone: Other DNA sequences in this specimen translate into the identical CDR3. The CDR3 sequence is CASSLRQSYEQYF. In nucleotides, the CDR3 is TGCGCCAGCAGCTTGAGACAGTCCTACGAGCAGTACTTC. This chain connects TRBV5-1 to TRBJ2-7; D is perhaps TRBD1 (5 bases). Trimming stripped 1 base from V and 1 base from J, with 6 bases between. The V gene's germline CDR1 is SGHRS and CDR2 YFSETQ. This CDR3 is built from 13 residues.

The chain is built from TRBV6-1 and TRBJ2-3; the D gene is possibly TRBD1 (6 bases). Trimming cost V 9 bases and J 3 bases, with 19 bases left between them. The CDR3 spans 15 residues. Germline CDR1 reads MNHNS; CDR2 reads SASEGT. Here the CDR3 DNA reads TGTGCCAGTTGCCACACAGGGTCGCAGACAGATACGCAGTATTTT. Translated: CASCHTGSQTDTQYF.